This passage covers 18 T cell receptor beta chains from one sample sequenced in a study of T cells in Graves' hyperthyroidism and ophthalmopathy. Amplified TCR beta CDR3 regions derived from RNA transcripts. HTBI primers were employed in a first-round RT-PCR of the TCR CDR3. MiXCR, run by TCRdb on the multiplex PCR reads, gives a single entry per CDR3 protein. Of 350,000 to 450,000 distinct CDR3 sequences in the sample, approximately 15% were seen once. Sequencing was carried out using blood. The receptors here all came from an older woman with Graves' hyperthyroidism.

This clonotype showed up many times. V is TRBV11-3 and J is TRBJ2-2, with D possibly TRBD1 on 5 matching bases. From germline, CDR1 is SGHNT and CDR2 YENEEA. V was pared by 5 bases and J by 2 bases, with 15 bases between. The CDR3 has 16 residues. CDR3 coding DNA: TGTGCCAGCAGCCCCGACAGAGTCTTTAACACCGGGGAGCTGTTTTTT. This translates into CASSPDRVFNTGELFF.

The rearrangement links TRBV10-1 to TRBJ2-3; 10 nucleotides line up with TRBD2. Germline V gene sequence: CDR1 WNHNN, CDR2 SYGVQD (reference sequence). J gave up 4 bases and V 7 bases, and 5 bases lay outside the gene matches. This CDR3 spans 14 amino acids. The CDR3 here is CASTLSGRPDTQYF. The CDR3 nucleotides are TGCGCCAGCACCCTTAGCGGGAGGCCAGATACGCAGTATTTT.

A note on this clonotype: The conserved phenylalanine or tryptophan normally closing the CDR3 is absent here, so this likely arose from a read error. The DNA is omitted, as the CDR3 cannot be located on it reliably, and the CDR3 follows TCRdb's listing. V usage is TRBV20-1 and J usage is TRBJ2-7; the D call TRBD2 from the table was never checked on the DNA. Per the germline V gene, CDR1 is DFQATT and CDR2 is SNEGSKA (reference sequence). The CDR3 totals 11 residues, both ends included. CDR3 sequence reads: CSARVSAGAST.

This clonotype was found many times. The chain combines TRBV6-1 with TRBJ2-7, with D tentatively TRBD1 or TRBD2 (5 bases each). Germline V lookup: CDR1 MNHNS, CDR2 SASEGT. V lost 5 bases and J lost 7, with 18 bases in between. There are 14 residues in the CDR3. The CDR3 sequence is CASSYGGTPGEQYF. Here the CDR3 DNA reads TGTGCCAGCAGTTATGGGGGTACCCCGGGGGAGCAGTACTTC.

This clonotype was observed a handful of times. The V and J genes are TRBV7-2 and TRBJ1-5; D remains unclear. The CDR3 is 14 amino acids. Trimming took 0 bases from V and 4 from J, leaving 7 bases between them. Germline CDR1 is SGHTA and CDR2 is FQGNSA. CDR3 protein: CASSLAALNQPQHF. For the CDR3, the DNA is TGTGCCAGCAGCTTAGCGGCGTTAAATCAGCCCCAGCATTTT.

There are a few counts of this clonotype. The chain is built from TRBV19 and TRBJ1-1; TRBD1 matches 8 bases. CDR3 size: 12 residues. From germline, CDR1 is LNHDA and CDR2 SQIVND (reference sequence). V shed 5 bases and J 10 bases; nucleotides not matched to a gene: 6. CDR3 sequence (DNA): TGTGCCAGTAGTTCCCAGGGGGCAAGAGCTTTCTTT. Translation gives CASSSQGARAFF.

J is TRBJ2-7 and V is TRBV12-3 or TRBV12-4, with TRBD2 matching over 11 bases. V lost 8 bases and J lost 5; bases outside the gene matches: 2. CDR3 length equals 12 residues. The CDR3 loop is CASGLAGNEQYF. The DNA of the CDR3 is TGTGCCAGCGGACTAGCGGGTAACGAGCAGTACTTC.

This clonotype has ten or more counts. V and J are TRBV6-1 and TRBJ2-3; no definite D call. The CDR3 covers 19 residues. The germline V gene encodes CDR1 MNHNS and CDR2 SASEGT. Trimming stripped 0 bases from V and 1 base from J, with 20 bases between. The CDR3 DNA reads as TGTGCCAGCAGTGAAGCCTTCCCCGTGGCAGAGTACCGCACAGATACGCAGTATTTT. The encoded protein is CASSEAFPVAEYRTDTQYF.

This clonotype came up many times. The rearrangement uses TRBV27 and TRBJ2-1; D perhaps matches TRBD2 (6 bases). Deletions cut 4 bases from V and 2 bases from J, with 15 bases between. This CDR3 comprises 16 residues. Germline assignment: CDR1 MNHEY and CDR2 SMNVEV (reference sequence). This CDR3 is CASSSTPGETYNEQFF. CDR3 DNA sequence: TGTGCCAGCAGTTCCACTCCGGGAGAGACCTACAATGAGCAGTTCTTC.

In this sample, this clonotype turned up many times. The chain has TRBV11-2 and TRBJ2-1; D is possibly TRBD1 or TRBD2 (5 bases each). CDR3 length: 15 amino acids. The germline V gene has CDR1 SGHAT and CDR2 FQNNGV. Trimming stripped 3 bases from V and 6 bases from J, with 15 bases between. The CDR3 spells CASSFAGGSRNEQFF. As DNA, the CDR3 is TGTGCCAGCAGCTTTGCTGGGGGAAGTCGCAATGAGCAGTTCTTC.

V is TRBV3-1 and J is TRBJ2-1; 11 bases align to TRBD2. The CDR3 has 16 residues. J lost 8 bases, V lost 1 base, and 7 bases had no gene match. Germline V gene lookup returns CDR1 LGHDT and CDR2 YNNKEL (reference sequence). The CDR3 DNA reads TGTGCCAGCAGCCAAGTACTAGCGGGAGAGGGGGATGAGCAGTTCTTC. This translates into CASSQVLAGEGDEQFF.

This clonotype was seen repeatedly, ten times or more. The chain uses TRBV2 and TRBJ2-7; 11 bases line up with TRBD2. J lost 1 base, V lost 6 bases, and 5 bases had no gene match. The CDR3 length is 15 residues. The germline CDR1 and CDR2 sequences are SNHLY and FYNNEI. CDR3 coding DNA: TGTGCCAGCAGCGGACTAGCGGGCCTTTCCTACGAGCAGTACTTC. It specifies CASSGLAGLSYEQYF.

There are many counts of this clonotype. V is TRBV10-3 and J is TRBJ2-5, with a weak D call TRBD1 (5 bases). The CDR3 runs to 14 residues. V was pared by 7 bases and J by 2 bases, with 14 bases between. Germline loops: CDR1 ENHRY, CDR2 SYGVKD. Here the CDR3 reads CAIKNGQNQETQYF. As DNA, the CDR3 is TGTGCCATCAAGAACGGACAAAATCAAGAGACCCAGTACTTC.

This clonotype occurred many times. This chain joins TRBV6-1 and TRBJ2-5; D possibly corresponds to TRBD2 (6 bases). CDR1 MNHNS and CDR2 SASEGT come from the germline V gene. CDR3 length equals 14 residues. V lost 6 bases and J 2 bases, leaving 13 bases between the germline ends. The DNA for the CDR3 is TGTGCCAGCAGAGGGACTTCGGGGCAAGAGACCCAGTACTTC. Translating gives CASRGTSGQETQYF.

This clonotype was detected ten times or more. This chain uses TRBV15 with TRBJ2-3; the D gene is possibly TRBD2 (6 bases). The ends were cut back, 0 bases at V and 7 bases at J, with 17 bases in the middle. The CDR3 is made up of 16 amino acids. Germline V gives CDR1 LNHNV, CDR2 YYDKDF (reference sequence). CDR3 nucleotides: TGTGCCACCAGCAGAGAACCAGGGCGGGGATCTTATACGCAGTATTTT. Its protein product is CATSREPGRGSYTQYF. Full variable domain (rest looked up from reference TRBV15 and TRBJ2-3): DAMVIQNPRYQVTQFGKPVTLSCSQTLNHNVMYWYQQKSSQAPKLLFHYYDKDFNNEADTPDNFQSRRPNTSFCFLDIRSPGLGDTAMYLCATSREPGRGSYTQYFGPGTRLTVL.

The rearrangement links TRBV20-1 to TRBJ2-7, with D perhaps matching TRBD2 (5 bases). Germline values: CDR1 DFQATT, CDR2 SNEGSKA (reference sequence). This CDR3 is 12 amino acids long. V gave up 3 bases and J gave up 7 bases, with 13 bases separating them. As DNA, the CDR3 is TGCAGTGCTAGGAGGGCAGGCGCAGAGCAGTACTTC. It encodes CSARRAGAEQYF.

This clonotype was counted at least ten times. This chain connects TRBV19 to TRBJ1-1; D not certain. V lost 5 bases and J 0 bases, leaving 16 bases between the germline ends. The CDR3 runs 16 residues. Germline V gives CDR1 LNHDA, CDR2 SQIVND (reference sequence). CDR3 bases: TGTGCCAGTAGTCCCCGAAAGGTATCTCTGAACACTGAAGCTTTCTTT. Translation gives CASSPRKVSLNTEAFF.

As to this clonotype: A much larger clone differs by one base, so this may be a read error. The CDR3 DNA is TGTACCAGCAGCGGGACAGAGAATTCACCCCTCCACTTT. Translated: CTSSGTENSPLHF. The chain couples TRBV27 to TRBJ1-6; 7 bases fit TRBD1. This CDR3 has 13 amino acids. Per germline, CDR1 MNHEY and CDR2 SMNVEV (reference sequence).